This T cell receptor (beta chain) was sequenced for a study of identical twins. General study findings and limits: Cord blood's abundant beta clonotypes had fewer insertions, unlike memory repertoires. Interpretation of the results relied on cross-sectional statistical analysis and not on following the same donors.

The CDR3 is 10 amino acids. Trimming pared 7 bases from V and 7 bases from J, leaving 10 bases between. Looked up from germline, CDR1 is SQVTM and CDR2 is ANQGSEA. For this clonotype: No antigen is known for it.

Each CDR3 protein is one row after TCRdb ran MiXCR on the 5' RACE reads. The sample lists about 240,000 distinct CDR3 sequences; 10% to 13% were seen once. The rearrangement joins TRBV29-1 to TRBJ1-1; possible D gene TRBD1, 6 bases. The origin of this receptor is a man in his forties or fifties in good health. The sample comprised memory T cells sorted from blood. The CDR3 coding sequence is TGCAGCGCGGGACACATTGAAGCTTTCTTT. This sequence encodes CSAGHIEAFF.